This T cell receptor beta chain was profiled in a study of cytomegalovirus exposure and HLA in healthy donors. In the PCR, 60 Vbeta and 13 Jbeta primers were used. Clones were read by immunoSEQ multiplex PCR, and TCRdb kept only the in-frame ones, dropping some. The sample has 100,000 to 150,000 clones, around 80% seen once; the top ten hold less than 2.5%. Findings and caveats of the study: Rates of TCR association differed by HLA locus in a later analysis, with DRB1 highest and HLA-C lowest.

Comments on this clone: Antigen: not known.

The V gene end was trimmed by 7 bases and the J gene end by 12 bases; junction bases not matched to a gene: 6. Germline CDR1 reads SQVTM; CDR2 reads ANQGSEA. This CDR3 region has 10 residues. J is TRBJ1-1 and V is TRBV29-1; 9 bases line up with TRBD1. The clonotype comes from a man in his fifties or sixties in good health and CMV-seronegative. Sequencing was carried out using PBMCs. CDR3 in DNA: TGCAGCGGTGGGACAGGGAGAACTTTCTTT. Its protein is CSGGTGRTFF.